Below are 13 T cell receptor beta chains sequenced from a single sample in a study of cytomegalovirus exposure and HLA in healthy donors. A multiplex PCR was run with 60 Vbeta primers and 13 Jbeta primers. TCRdb keeps only in-frame clones here, not all; method: immunoSEQ multiplex PCR. The repertoire includes around 33,000 clones, around 69% of them detected once, and 8.4% sits in the top ten. What was sequenced was PBMCs. The receptor set was obtained from a woman aged 25 to 39 in good health and CMV-seropositive.

The genes are TRBV6-1 and TRBJ2-1; the match to TRBD2 covers 11 bases. With 0 bases clipped from V and 7 bases from J, the junction kept 5 bases outside the gene matches. CDR3 length equals 16 residues. Germline CDR1 is MNHNS and CDR2 is SASEGT. CDR3 DNA: TGTGCCAGCAGTGAAGCAACTAGCGGGGGCTTAAATGAGCAGTTCTTC. This gives the protein CASSEATSGGLNEQFF.

The chain has TRBV2 and TRBJ2-5; 11 bases align to TRBD1. The J call may be faulty, since TRBJ2-7 better matches the DNA end. CDR1 SNHLY and CDR2 FYNNEI come from the germline V gene. The CDR3 runs 14 residues. The CDR3 DNA reads as TGTGCCAGCACCACGGACAGGGGGCTGTTCGAGCAGTACTTC. It codes for CASTTDRGLFEQYF.

V and J are TRBV7-6 and TRBJ2-7; D may be TRBD2 (6 bases). Germline CDR1 is SGHVS and CDR2 is FNYEAQ. The V and J ends lost 10 bases and 0 bases respectively, with 19 bases between them. The CDR3 is made up of 15 amino acids. CDR3 sequence reads: CATRGEVGGSYEQYF. The DNA of the CDR3 is TGTGCCACCCGAGGGGAGGTGGGGGGCTCCTACGAGCAGTACTTC.

V is TRBV18 and J is TRBJ2-7; maybe TRBD1 (8 bases). This CDR3 has 15 residues. Looked up from germline, CDR1 is KGHSH and CDR2 is LQKENI. Deletions cut 6 bases from V and 2 bases from J, with 17 bases between. CDR3 residues: CASSHTGGGTYEQYF. The DNA of the CDR3 is TGTGCCAGCTCCCATACAGGGGGAGGGACCTACGAGCAGTACTTC.

This chain joins TRBV2 and TRBJ1-1; weak D call: TRBD1 (5 bases). Germline loops: CDR1 SNHLY, CDR2 FYNNEI. There are 15 residues in the CDR3. Trimming shortened V by 6 bases and J by 5 bases, and 19 bases separated the two germline ends. The CDR3 sequence: CASSQAGGLDTEAFF. DNA of the CDR3: TGTGCCAGCAGCCAAGCGGGGGGGTTGGATACTGAAGCTTTCTTT.

The chain couples TRBV7-6 to TRBJ2-3; no definite D call. CDR1 is SGHVS, CDR2 FNYEAQ, per germline. The CDR3 covers 15 residues. Between the trimmed V and J ends, which lost 1 base and 5 bases, there was a span of 13 bases. The CDR3 coding sequence is TGTGCCAGCAGCTTAGATAGATCAGGAATAGATACGCAGTATTTT. Its protein is CASSLDRSGIDTQYF. The full variable domain, with the rest looked up from reference TRBV7-6 and TRBJ2-3, is GAGVSQSPRYKVTKRGQDVALRCDPISGHVSLYWYRQALGQGPEFLTYFNYEAQQDKSGLPNDRFSAERPEGSISTLTIQRTEQRDSAMYRCASSLDRSGIDTQYFGPGTRLTVL.

This clone has more than one count but fewer than ten. V is TRBV9 and J is TRBJ1-3; 7 bases match TRBD1. V gave up 1 base and J gave up 0 bases; unmatched junction bases: 7. CDR3 length equals 17 residues. Germline V gives CDR1 SGDLS, CDR2 YYNGEE. The CDR3 region is CASSVKGQRNSGNTIYF. In nucleotides, the CDR3 is TGTGCCAGCAGCGTAAAGGGACAGCGAAACTCTGGAAACACCATATATTTT.

The chain links TRBV7-2 to TRBJ2-7; 7 bases agree with TRBD1. Germline-derived CDR1 and CDR2 are SGHTA and FQGNSA. With V trimmed by 1 base and J by 2 bases, 2 bases remained unmatched. The CDR3 has 14 residues. Written as DNA, the CDR3 is TGTGCCAGCAGCTTAGACAGGGGCCCCTACGAGCAGTACTTC. It yields the protein CASSLDRGPYEQYF.

This clone was recorded a few times. The gene calls are TRBV5-1 and TRBJ1-3, with 7 bases aligning to TRBD1. V trimming: 4 bases; J trimming: 4 bases; junction bases outside the gene matches: 8. The CDR3 loop spans 15 amino acids. Germline CDR1 reads SGHRS; CDR2 reads YFSETQ. The CDR3 sequence: CASSGLTGVGNTIYF. The CDR3 bases are TGCGCCAGCAGCGGCTTAACAGGGGTCGGAAACACCATATATTTT.

The chain employs TRBV27 and TRBJ1-4; 7 nucleotides align to TRBD1. This CDR3 contains 21 residues. The germline gives CDR1 MNHEY, CDR2 SMNVEV (reference sequence). V trimming: 5 bases; J trimming: 4 bases; junction bases outside the gene matches: 25. CDR3 sequence: CASSPRPPGTASFGLNEKLFF. The CDR3 coding sequence is TGTGCCAGCAGTCCCCGACCCCCCGGGACAGCAAGCTTCGGTCTTAATGAAAAACTGTTTTTT.

On this clone: The junction shows a germline mismatch at one end, possibly a read error. This CDR3 is also generated by other DNA sequences in the sample. The chain combines TRBV15 with TRBJ1-6; TRBD1 agrees at 8 bases. Germline assignment: CDR1 LNHNV and CDR2 YYDKDF (reference sequence). This CDR3 has 17 residues. In DNA, the CDR3 is TGTGCCACCAGCAGAGGAGGGCAGGGGGCGCGTAATTCACCCCTCCACTTC. It codes for CATSRGGQGARNSPLHF.

Notes on this clone: Additional DNA sequences in this sample encode the identical CDR3. This chain connects TRBV7-6 to TRBJ2-5, with a tentative D call TRBD2 (5 bases). CDR1 is SGHVS and CDR2 is FNYEAQ in the germline V gene. The CDR3 consists of 14 residues. With 3 bases removed from V and 2 bases from J, the gap between germline ends came to 10 bases. This chain's CDR3 is CASSLYGGQETQYF. CDR3 nucleotide sequence: TGTGCCAGCAGCTTGTACGGCGGGCAAGAGACCCAGTACTTC.

V gene TRBV18 combines with J gene TRBJ1-1; TRBD1 aligns across 7 bases. Trimming at V came to 2 bases and at J to 5 bases, leaving 8 bases not matched to a gene. The germline CDR1 and CDR2 sequences are KGHSH and LQKENI. This CDR3 comprises 15 residues. In DNA form, the CDR3 reads TGTGCCAGCTCACCAATCTCGACAGGGAGGACTGAAGCTTTCTTT. This codes for CASSPISTGRTEAFF.